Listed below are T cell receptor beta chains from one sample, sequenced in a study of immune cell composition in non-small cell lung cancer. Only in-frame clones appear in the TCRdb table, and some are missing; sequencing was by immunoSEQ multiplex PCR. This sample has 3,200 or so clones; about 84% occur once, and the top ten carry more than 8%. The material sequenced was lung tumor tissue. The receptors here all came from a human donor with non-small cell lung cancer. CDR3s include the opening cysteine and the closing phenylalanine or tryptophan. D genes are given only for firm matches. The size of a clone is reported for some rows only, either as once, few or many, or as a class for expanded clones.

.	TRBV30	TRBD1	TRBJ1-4	TGTGCCTGGAGTACGGGACAGGGGACCGAAAAACTGTTTTTT	CAWSTGQGTEKLFF
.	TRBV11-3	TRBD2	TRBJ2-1	TGTGCCAGCAGCTCCCTAGCGGGGGGCGGGAATGAGCAGTTCTTC	CASSSLAGGGNEQFF
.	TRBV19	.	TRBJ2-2	TGTGCCAGTAGTCCAGGGGACGCGAACACCGGGGAGCTGTTTTTT	CASSPGDANTGELFF
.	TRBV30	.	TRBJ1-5	TGTGCCTGGAGTGGAGGGATGGAGGAGCCCCAGCATTTT	CAWSGGMEEPQHF
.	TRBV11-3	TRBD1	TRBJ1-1	TGTGCCAGCAGCACTCACAGGGGCTTCAACACTGAAGCTTTCTTT	CASSTHRGFNTEAFF
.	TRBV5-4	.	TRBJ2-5	TGTGCCAGCAGCTTGGCCTTGGAGGCGGAGACCCAGTACTTC	CASSLALEAETQYF
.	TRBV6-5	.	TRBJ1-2	TGTGCCAGCATCAAACCGGGGAATGGCTACACCTTC	CASIKPGNGYTF
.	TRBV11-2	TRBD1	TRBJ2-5	TGTGCCAGCAGCCGGGACAGGGGATACCAAGAGACCCAGTACTTC	CASSRDRGYQETQYF
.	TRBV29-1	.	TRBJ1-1	TGCAGCGTTCAGGGGCTTCCCATGAACACTGAAGCTTTCTTT	CSVQGLPMNTEAFF
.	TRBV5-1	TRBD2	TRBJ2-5	TGCGCCAGCAGCCGAACTAGCGGACAAGAGACCCAGTACTTC	CASSRTSGQETQYF
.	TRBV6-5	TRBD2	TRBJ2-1	TGTGCCAGCAGCCGGGGACTAGCGGGTCGGGGTGAGCAGTTCTTC	CASSRGLAGRGEQFF
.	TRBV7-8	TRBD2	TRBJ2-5	TGTGCCAGCAGCTTAGGCGGGGGTAGCCGAGAGACCCAGTACTTC	CASSLGGGSRETQYF
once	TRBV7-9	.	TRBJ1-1	TGTGCCAGCGTCCCGTCAGGCCAGGCGAACACTGAAGCTTTCTTT	CASVPSGQANTEAFF
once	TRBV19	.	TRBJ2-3	TGTGCCAGTAGACACTACCTTATGGGTAGCACAGATACGCAGTATTTT	CASRHYLMGSTDTQYF
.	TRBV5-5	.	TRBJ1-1	TGTGCCAGCAGCACTGAGAGCCCTCTCCCGAACACTGAAGCTTTCTTT	CASSTESPLPNTEAFF
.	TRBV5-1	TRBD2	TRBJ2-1	TGCGCCAGCAGCACTATGGGACTAGCGGGGGGGAAGGCGTACAATGAGCAGTTCTTC	CASSTMGLAGGKAYNEQFF
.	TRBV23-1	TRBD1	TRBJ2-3	TGCGCCAGCACAGCAGGGGGCTTGATAGATACGCAGTATTTT	CASTAGGLIDTQYF
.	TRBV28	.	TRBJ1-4	TGTGCCAGCATGAGGGGGGGCAGTCTCGAAAAACTGTTTTTT	CASMRGGSLEKLFF
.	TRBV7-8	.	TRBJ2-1	TGTGCCAGCAGCTTAGCTCTAAGTGGTAAGCAGTTCTTC	CASSLALSGKQFF
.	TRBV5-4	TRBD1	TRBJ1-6	TGTGCCAGCAGCCTTGACAGGGGGCCCTCACCCCTCCACTTT	CASSLDRGPSPLHF
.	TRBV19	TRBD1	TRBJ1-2	TGTGCCAGTGTAGCTTCAGGGACAGACTATGGCTACACCTTC	CASVASGTDYGYTF
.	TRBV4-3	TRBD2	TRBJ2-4	TGCGCCAGCGGGCTTCTAGCGGATAAAAACATTCAGTACTTC	CASGLLADKNIQYF
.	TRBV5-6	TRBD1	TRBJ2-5	TGTGCCAGCAGGGGACAGATCCAAGAGACCCAGTACTTC	CASRGQIQETQYF
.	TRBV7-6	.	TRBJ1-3	TGTGCCAGCAGCTCCTCTCAGGGGATGGGTGGAAACACCATATATTTT	CASSSSQGMGGNTIYF
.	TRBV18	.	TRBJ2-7	TGTGCCAGCTCATCTACAGGGCCCTACGAGCAGTACTTC	CASSSTGPYEQYF
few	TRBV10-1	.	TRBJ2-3	TGCGCCAGCAGTGATGCCCTACCCGGGAGTATGGGCACAGATACGCAGTATTTT	CASSDALPGSMGTDTQYF